These 29 T cell receptor beta chains were sequenced from one sample in a study of T-cell memory formation after mild COVID-19. TCRdb itself ran the 5' RACE reads through MiXCR, one entry per CDR3 protein. The table has some 450,000 distinct CDR3 sequences, over 15% seen once; the top ten hold roughly 21%. Sequences were obtained from PBMCs or a T cell subset sorted from them (not recorded which). All receptors derive from a young man who had mild COVID-19 (a few samples of this study predate the infection). Cell type and time point are not known.

This clonotype appeared a few times. The V gene is TRBV4-2, the J gene TRBJ1-4; a weak D match, TRBD1 (5 bases). Between the trimmed V and J ends, which lost 0 bases and 5 bases, there was a span of 10 bases. This CDR3 is 15 amino acids long. CDR1 and CDR2 (germline): LGHNA, YNFKEQ. DNA for the CDR3: TGTGCCAGCAGCCAAGACCCGACAGAGAATGAAAAACTGTTTTTT. This encodes CASSQDPTENEKLFF.

This clonotype was counted a few times. The rearrangement links TRBV29-1 to TRBJ2-3; a weak D match, TRBD1 (6 bases). V lost 8 bases to trimming and J lost 6 bases, with 21 bases between them. The germline gives CDR1 SQVTM, CDR2 ANQGSEA. CDR3 size: 14 residues. CDR3 loop: CSSERVRGGDTQYF. CDR3 nucleotide sequence: TGCAGCTCAGAGAGAGTCAGGGGCGGGGATACGCAGTATTTT.

This clonotype showed up just a few times. The V and J genes are TRBV5-1 and TRBJ2-1; D remains unclear. The CDR3 spans 13 residues. V was clipped by 4 bases and J by 9 bases, with 14 bases between them. Germline lookup yields CDR1 SGHRS and CDR2 YFSETQ. The CDR3 here is CASSGGEPGEQFF. CDR3 in DNA: TGCGCCAGCAGCGGCGGCGAGCCGGGTGAGCAGTTCTTC.

The genes are TRBV28 and TRBJ2-1; 8 bases map to TRBD2. The trim removed 4 bases at V and 7 bases at J, leaving 9 bases unmatched. This CDR3 contains 15 residues. CDR1 MDHEN and CDR2 SYDVKM come from the germline V gene. The CDR3 region has the DNA TGTGCCAGCAGTTCGCCCCCGGGACTAGTTAATGAGCAGTTCTTC. As protein: CASSSPPGLVNEQFF.

This clonotype was seen a few times. V gene TRBV7-6 combines with J gene TRBJ1-5; D not certain. The CDR3 covers 17 residues. V shed 2 bases and J shed 0 bases, with 14 bases lying between them. Germline CDR1 and CDR2: SGHVS and FNYEAQ. The CDR3 loop is CASSLRAREISNQPQHF. DNA for the CDR3: TGTGCCAGCAGCTTACGGGCTCGGGAGATTAGCAATCAGCCCCAGCATTTT.

This chain joins TRBV4-2 and TRBJ2-3; either TRBD1 or TRBD2 may supply D (6 bases each). With 1 base removed from V and 3 bases from J, the gap between germline ends came to 17 bases. The CDR3 runs 17 residues. Germline assignment: CDR1 LGHNA and CDR2 YNFKEQ. The chain's CDR3 is CASSQGSRGLNTDTQYF. The CDR3 DNA reads as TGTGCCAGCAGCCAAGGGTCCCGGGGGCTTAATACAGATACGCAGTATTTT.

This clonotype was detected ten times or more. This rearrangement joins TRBV14 to TRBJ2-3, with 8 bases lining up with TRBD2. Unmatched junction bases numbered 6, after V lost 4 bases and J lost 0 bases. The CDR3 loop spans 16 amino acids. CDR1 and CDR2 from the germline V gene are SGHDN and FVKESK. The CDR3 DNA reads as TGTGCCAGCAGCCCCTATAGCGGGGCTAGCACAGATACGCAGTATTTT. It yields the protein CASSPYSGASTDTQYF.

The chain couples TRBV6-5 to TRBJ1-5; a weak D match, TRBD1 (5 bases). With 5 bases removed from V and 2 bases from J, the gap between germline ends came to 13 bases. The germline gives CDR1 MNHEY, CDR2 SVGAGI. The CDR3 contains 15 residues. The CDR3 is CASSPGLSGNQPQHF. CDR3 in DNA: TGTGCCAGCAGTCCAGGGTTATCGGGCAATCAGCCCCAGCATTTT.

As for this clonotype: Because the CDR3 is missing its conserved closing phenylalanine or tryptophan, this is likely a read error. V usage is TRBV20-1 and J usage is TRBJ2-1; D tentatively fits TRBD1 or TRBD2 (5 bases each). In germline, CDR1 is DFQATT, CDR2 SNEGSKA (reference sequence). Trimming left V 1 base short and J 3 bases short, with 13 bases between. The CDR3 loop spans 15 amino acids. CDR3 amino acids: CSARGAGDLYNEQFL. CDR3 nucleotide sequence: TGCAGTGCTAGAGGGGCCGGGGACCTCTACAATGAGCAGTTCTTA.

The chain is built from TRBV27 and TRBJ1-2, with D maybe TRBD1 (5 bases). Per the germline V gene, CDR1 is MNHEY and CDR2 is SMNVEV (reference sequence). Trimming stripped 3 bases from V and 4 bases from J, with 12 bases between. The CDR3 has 14 residues. The CDR3 spells CASSFRGGGYGYTF. CDR3 bases: TGTGCCAGCAGTTTTCGGGGCGGAGGCTATGGCTACACCTTC.

The chain employs TRBV20-1 and TRBJ2-3; 7 positions match TRBD2. CDR3 size: 15 residues. Germline CDR1 and CDR2: DFQATT and SNEGSKA (reference sequence). J was trimmed by 0 bases and V by 1 base; bases with no gene match: 4. CDR3 residues: CSARVGTTSTDTQYF. CDR3 bases: TGCAGTGCTAGAGTAGGGACTACTAGCACAGATACGCAGTATTTT.

The chain carries TRBV20-1 and TRBJ1-5, with unresolved D. Germline lookup yields CDR1 DFQATT and CDR2 SNEGSKA (reference sequence). CDR3 length equals 14 residues. Between the trimmed V and J ends, which lost 4 bases and 7 bases, there was a span of 17 bases. In DNA form, the CDR3 reads TGCAGTGCTACACGTTCAGCCCCCACACAGCCCCAGCATTTT. Its protein product is CSATRSAPTQPQHF.

The V and J genes are TRBV5-4 and TRBJ2-5; 9 nucleotides match TRBD1. Germline CDR1 and CDR2: SGHNT and YYREEE (reference sequence). The CDR3 length is 13 residues. Unmatched junction bases numbered 4, after V lost 4 bases and J lost 6 bases. The CDR3 sequence is CASSRTGVKTQYF. The CDR3 nucleotides read TGTGCCAGCAGCCGGACAGGGGTGAAGACCCAGTACTTC.

This clonotype came up a few times. V usage is TRBV6-5 and J usage is TRBJ1-2, with D possibly being TRBD1 (5 bases). The V end lost 2 bases, the J end lost 8 bases, and 15 bases lay between the germline ends. This CDR3 comprises 14 residues. CDR1 is MNHEY and CDR2 is SVGAGI in the germline V gene. CDR3 in DNA: TGTGCCAGCAGTTACGGAGGCGGGGGTCGAGGCTACACCTTC. It yields the protein CASSYGGGGRGYTF.

The rearrangement links TRBV10-3 to TRBJ1-1, with TRBD1 as a possible D gene (6 bases). Germline CDR1 ENHRY, CDR2 SYGVKD. Trimming took 8 bases from V and 7 from J, leaving 14 bases between them. The CDR3 sequence is 12 residues long. CDR3 protein: CAIRGGGGEAFF. The CDR3 nucleotides read TGTGCCATCCGCGGGGGCGGGGGTGAAGCTTTCTTT.

This clonotype was detected ten times or more. The V and J genes are TRBV20-1 and TRBJ2-5; 7 positions agree with TRBD2. The junction had 6 bases not matched to a gene; V was cut back by 1 base and J by 4 bases. The CDR3 has 14 residues. CDR1 is DFQATT, CDR2 SNEGSKA, per germline (reference sequence). CDR3 nucleotides: TGCAGTGCTAGAGTTGGGAGGGTCACAGAGACCCAGTACTTC. This translates into CSARVGRVTETQYF.

This clonotype was seen more than once but under ten times. The chain carries TRBV6-2 or TRBV6-3 and TRBJ1-5; TRBD1 might be the D (5 bases). V lost 5 bases and J lost 5, with 10 bases in between. This CDR3 has 13 amino acids. CDR1 and CDR2 from the germline V gene are MNHEY and SVGEGT. The CDR3 region has the DNA TGTGCCAGCAGTGCTCAGGGATATCAGCCCCAGCATTTT. This gives the protein CASSAQGYQPQHF.

This clonotype has just a few counts. This chain uses TRBV6-2 or TRBV6-3 with TRBJ1-2; D uncertain. The CDR3 spans 11 residues. Germline CDR1 reads MNHEY; CDR2 reads SVGEGT. Trimming removed 2 bases from V and 6 bases from J, with 4 bases in between. The CDR3 reads CASSYTHGYTF. The CDR3 nucleotides are TGTGCCAGCAGTTACACCCATGGCTACACCTTC.

This clonotype was observed a few times. The genes are TRBV4-2 and TRBJ1-1, with D unresolved. CDR3 length: 15 amino acids. V lost 2 bases to trimming and J lost 8 bases, with 18 bases between them. Germline-derived CDR1 and CDR2 are LGHNA and YNFKEQ. The CDR3 spells CASSQFGEVFGEAFF. For the CDR3, the DNA is TGTGCCAGCAGCCAATTCGGAGAGGTTTTCGGAGAAGCTTTCTTT.

The sample holds many counts of this clonotype. The V and J genes are TRBV27 and TRBJ2-1; 8 positions match TRBD2. Germline trimming cut 4 bases from V and 7 bases from J; bases unmatched to any gene: 6. The germline CDR1 and CDR2 sequences are MNHEY and SMNVEV (reference sequence). The length of the CDR3 is 14 residues. Here the CDR3 DNA reads TGTGCCAGCAGTTCGGTCGGGGGGGCAAATGAGCAGTTCTTC. Its translation: CASSSVGGANEQFF.

The rearrangement links TRBV9 to TRBJ2-7; 7 bases are a match to TRBD1. The CDR3 has 15 amino acids. Germline V CDR1 and CDR2: SGDLS, YYNGEE. V lost 0 bases to trimming and J lost 2 bases; unmatched junction nucleotides: 5. CDR3 coding DNA: TGTGCCAGCAGCGTAGCTCCGGGACAGACCTACGAGCAGTACTTC. Its protein is CASSVAPGQTYEQYF.

The chain has TRBV21-1 and TRBJ2-3. TRBV21-1 is a known pseudogene. The length of the CDR3 is 16 residues. CDR3: CASSNRALSSTDTQYF. The DNA for the CDR3 is TGTGCCAGCAGCAACAGGGCCTTATCTAGCACAGATACGCAGTATTTT.

At least ten counts were recorded for this clonotype. The CDR3 here is CSVEGPLASYEQYV. Here the CDR3 DNA reads TGCAGCGTTGAGGGACCCCTGGCCTCCTACGAGCAGTACGTC. The chain combines TRBV29-1 with TRBJ2-7; perhaps D is TRBD1 or TRBD2 (5 bases each). Trimming stripped 3 bases from V and 0 bases from J, with 12 bases between. Germline loops: CDR1 SQVTM, CDR2 ANQGSEA. CDR3 length: 14 amino acids.

This clonotype was seen more than once but under ten times. The chain joins TRBV5-1 to TRBJ2-7, with 8 bases that match TRBD1. There are 15 residues in the CDR3. Germline assignment: CDR1 SGHRS and CDR2 YFSETQ. Germline trimming cut 2 bases from V and 0 bases from J; bases unmatched to any gene: 4. CDR3 DNA: TGCGCCAGCAGCTTAAGCAGGGGGCCCTCCTACGAGCAGTACTTC. Amino acid sequence: CASSLSRGPSYEQYF. The complete variable domain, with remaining parts taken from reference TRBV5-1 and TRBJ2-7, reads KAGVTQTPRYLIKTRGQQVTLSCSPISGHRSVSWYQQTPGQGLQFLFEYFSETQRNKGNFPGRFSGRQFSNSRSEMNVSTLELGDSALYLCASSLSRGPSYEQYFGPGTRLTVT.

The genes are TRBV4-3 and TRBJ2-1; unclear D gene. The V end lost 1 base, the J end lost 7 bases, and 20 bases lay between the germline ends. The CDR3 covers 17 residues. CDR1 LGHNA and CDR2 YSLEER come from the germline V gene. CDR3 residues: CASSQAPDPGQHNEQFF. As DNA, the CDR3 is TGCGCCAGCAGCCAAGCGCCCGACCCGGGCCAGCATAATGAGCAGTTCTTC.

There are a few counts of this clonotype. The chain combines TRBV20-1 with TRBJ2-3, with D perhaps TRBD2 (6 bases). CDR3 size: 16 residues. From germline, CDR1 is DFQATT and CDR2 SNEGSKA (reference sequence). V lost 4 bases and J 6 bases, leaving 23 bases between the germline ends. The CDR3 DNA reads as TGCAGTGCTAAAGGGTACGGGCCCCCTGGGAGGGATACGCAGTATTTT. Translating gives CSAKGYGPPGRDTQYF.

J is TRBJ2-2 and V is TRBV12-3 or TRBV12-4; 8 nucleotides align to TRBD1. V was clipped by 2 bases and J by 4 bases; unmatched bases: 3. This CDR3 contains 15 residues. CDR3 sequence: CASSLRDRPTGELFF. Here the CDR3 DNA reads TGTGCCAGCAGTTTAAGGGACAGGCCCACCGGGGAGCTGTTTTTT.

This rearrangement joins TRBV25-1 to TRBJ2-1; 7 bases fit TRBD1. Trimming took 2 bases from V and 8 from J; bases not matched to a gene: 9. Germline V gene data show CDR1 as MGHDK and CDR2 as SYGVNS. This CDR3 is built from 15 residues. CDR3 bases: TGTGCCAGCAGTGAACCACAGGGGATGGGGGATGAGCAGTTCTTC. Translation gives CASSEPQGMGDEQFF.

This chain links TRBV2 with TRBJ2-5; no clear D. Between the trimmed V and J ends, which lost 4 bases and 5 bases, there was a span of 8 bases. The CDR3 sequence is 12 residues long. Germline assignment: CDR1 SNHLY and CDR2 FYNNEI. CDR3 sequence: CASSVLRETQYF. The CDR3 coding sequence is TGTGCCAGCAGTGTTTTGAGGGAGACCCAGTACTTC.